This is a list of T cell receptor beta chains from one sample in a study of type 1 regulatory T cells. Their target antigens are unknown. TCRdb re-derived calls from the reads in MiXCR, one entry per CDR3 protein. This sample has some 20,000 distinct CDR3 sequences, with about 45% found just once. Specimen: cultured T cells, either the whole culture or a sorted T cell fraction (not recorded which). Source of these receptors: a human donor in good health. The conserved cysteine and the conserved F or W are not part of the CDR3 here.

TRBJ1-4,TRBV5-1,ASSLRAPQEKLF
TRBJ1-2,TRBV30,AWSGRDRAYGYT
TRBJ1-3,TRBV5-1,ASSLAPRSSRNTIY
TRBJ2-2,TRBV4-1,ASSPGQGATGELF
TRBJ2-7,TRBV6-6,ASSSDRYSYEQY
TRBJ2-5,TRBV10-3,ATLDRGGETQY
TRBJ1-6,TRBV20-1,SARDPRSSYNSPLH
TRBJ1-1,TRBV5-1,ASTSGQMNTEAF
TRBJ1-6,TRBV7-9,ASSLISPNSPLH
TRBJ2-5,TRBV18,ASSPTGYQETQY
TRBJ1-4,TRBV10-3,AIRETGTAEKLF
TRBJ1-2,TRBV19,ASSIGTIYGYT
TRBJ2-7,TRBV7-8,ASSLVAGPYEQY
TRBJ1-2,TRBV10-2,ASSEVPNYGYT
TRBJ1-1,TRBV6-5,ASSPPLGTGEAF
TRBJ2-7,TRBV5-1,ASAEGAVYEQY
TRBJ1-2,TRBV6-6,ASSYGLSSNYGYT
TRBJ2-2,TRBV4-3,ASSQDWAQNTGELF
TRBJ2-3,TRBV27,ASTPGGRDLTDTQY
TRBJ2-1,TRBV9,ASSVVGGPYNEQF
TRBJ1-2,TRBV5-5,ASSLANRQGYGYT
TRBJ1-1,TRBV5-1,ASSLEPTGVGTEAF
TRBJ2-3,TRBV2,ASSVSGSTDTQY
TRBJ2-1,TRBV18,ASSPGGSSYNEQF
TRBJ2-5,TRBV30,AWSSGLAGETQY
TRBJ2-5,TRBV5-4,ASSFGRLYQETQY
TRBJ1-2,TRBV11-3,ASSESSVGGYT
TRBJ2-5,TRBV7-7,ASSPTSGAKTQY
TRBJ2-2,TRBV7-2,ASSFLSGGRTGELF
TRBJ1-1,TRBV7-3,ASSFDRLNTEAF
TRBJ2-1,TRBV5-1,ASSPGQGAYNEQF
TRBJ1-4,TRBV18,ASSPGQLNEKLF
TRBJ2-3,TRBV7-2,ASSSQGLAGGYFTDTQY
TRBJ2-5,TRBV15,ATSRASGGQETQY
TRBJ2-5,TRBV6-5,ASRLAGSETQY
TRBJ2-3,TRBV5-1,ASRTSLGGSTDTQY
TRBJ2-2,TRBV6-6,ASRRQGYTGELF
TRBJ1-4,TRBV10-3,ATGSNEKLF
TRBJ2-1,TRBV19,ASSRQLGRNEQF
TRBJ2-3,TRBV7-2,ASSWRMGGRGTDTQY
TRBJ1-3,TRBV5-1,ASSLAPRSSGNTIY
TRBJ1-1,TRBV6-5,ASSYGRVLGTEAF
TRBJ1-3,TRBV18,ASSPGGTGNTIY
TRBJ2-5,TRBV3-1,ASSQDGRSETQY
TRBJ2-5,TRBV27,ASSFLTSGGPETQY
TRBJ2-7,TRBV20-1,SARDLSRTLYEQY
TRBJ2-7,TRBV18,ASSPTRTGGPYEQY
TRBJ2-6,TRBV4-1,ASSQDRQHSGANVLT
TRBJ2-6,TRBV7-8,ASRDRGQAGANVLT
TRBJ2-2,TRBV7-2,ASSETRGRTGELF
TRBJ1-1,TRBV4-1,ASSPAGNTEAF
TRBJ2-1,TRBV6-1,ASSPRDRGNNEQF
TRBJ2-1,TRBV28,ASMANLDEQF